This T cell receptor beta chain was obtained from a study of post-analysis software for immune sequencing data. Included in the TCR beta cDNA libraries were unique molecular identifiers. From around 1 to 9.1 million T cells, 400,000 to 500,000 cDNA molecules were obtained. TCRdb analysed the PCR reads with MiXCR anew, one entry per CDR3 protein. The data show hundreds of thousands of distinct CDR3 sequences, 36% seen once. This clonotype was counted a few times. As yet, its antigen is unknown. A much larger clone sits a single nucleotide away, making a read error possible. Study-level results: Controls significantly exceeded multiple sclerosis patients in normalized Chao1 diversity. With TRBV5-6, TRBV5-1 and TRBV20-1 included, about five TRBV segments were more frequent in patients than in controls.

The CDR3 extends over 16 amino acids. Germline V lookup: CDR1 SGHTA, CDR2 FQGNSA. Trimming took 5 bases from V and 7 from J; bases not matched to a gene: 15. The sequenced sample consisted of blood. The J gene is TRBJ2-7, the V gene TRBV7-2; 9 bases map to TRBD2. This receptor was taken from a girl aged 5-17 years with multiple sclerosis. CDR3 coding DNA: TGTGCCAGCAGCCGACAGGGCGGGGGGGCCTACAATGAGCAGTACTTC. Translation gives CASSRQGGGAYNEQYF.